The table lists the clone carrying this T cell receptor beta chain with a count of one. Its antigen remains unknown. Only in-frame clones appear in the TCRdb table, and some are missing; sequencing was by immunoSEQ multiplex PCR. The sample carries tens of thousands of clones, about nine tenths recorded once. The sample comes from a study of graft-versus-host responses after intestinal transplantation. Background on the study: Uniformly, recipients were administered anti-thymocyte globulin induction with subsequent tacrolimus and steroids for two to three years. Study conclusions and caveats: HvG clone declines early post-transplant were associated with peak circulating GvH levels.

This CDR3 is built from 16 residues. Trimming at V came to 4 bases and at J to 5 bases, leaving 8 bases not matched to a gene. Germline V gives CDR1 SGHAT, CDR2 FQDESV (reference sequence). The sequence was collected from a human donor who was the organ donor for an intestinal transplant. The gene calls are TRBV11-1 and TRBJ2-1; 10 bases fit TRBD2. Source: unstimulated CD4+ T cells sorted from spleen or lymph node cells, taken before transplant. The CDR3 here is CASSSFGTSANNEQFF. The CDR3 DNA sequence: TGTGCCAGCAGCTCATTCGGGACTAGCGCAAACAATGAGCAGTTCTTC.